This T cell receptor beta chain comes out of a study of blood T cell repertoires in COVID-19 (TCRdb year 2020). Study-level background: Samples from collaborators originated in the United States, Italy and Spain and spanned both the acute and convalescent phases of COVID-19. The material from the prospective study consisted of cDNA or gDNA derived from T cells, B-cell-depleted T cells, or PBMCs. Deeply sampled blood TCRbeta repertoires from subjects exposed to, actively infected with, or recovered from COVID-19 were included in the dataset. The repertoires were released in a freely available public database meant as a resource for research on the immune response to SARS-CoV-2. Samples came from the ongoing ImmuneRACE study (first 160 participants) plus 1,254 subjects from 6 global collaborators. The sample metadata nearly always contained a de-identified subject ID, COVID-19 status, age in years and sex. Where available, HLA class I and class II types were obtained from metadata supplied by the sample provider rather than from assay-based typing.

One collaborating source in Seattle enrolled patients while the patients were actively infected and followed the patients over time throughout the course of disease. Whole blood was collected in K2EDTA tubes by collaborating institutions according to the institutions' own protocols. For TCRbeta analysis, collaborators shipped samples in one of three forms: frozen whole blood, isolated PBMCs, or DNA extracted from either of those sample types. This clone was seen a single time. There is no known antigen for this receptor. No base qualities exist here, and no much larger clone lies one base off it. Findings and caveats that apply to the study as a whole: The quantity of clinical and demographic metadata differed by source and by participant and was supplied without curation.

The immunoSEQ Assay, a bias-controlled multiplex PCR, was used to amplify TCRbeta CDR3 regions from genomic DNA. Per the source publication's procedure: The number of nucleated cells in each sample was estimated by amplification of reference gene primers within the assay. To quantify the absolute abundance of each unique TCRbeta CDR3 rearrangement, sequence reads were collapsed and filtered. Productive Simpson clonality was computed per sample as the square root of Simpson's diversity index over productive rearrangements. TCRdb took over this immuneACCESS table, retaining in-frame rearrangements with V and J assigned. Such tables are incomplete; in checked studies, under half of the missing clones stem from an unresolved V gene, and the remainder is unexplained. V and J calls and clone size come straight from that table; D and trimming were deduced from the DNA. The sample data list around 220,000 clones, and around 83% of these were observed just once. The leading ten clones occupy about 10% of the sample.

The CDR3, from cysteine to phenylalanine, totals 14 residues. Only CDR3 DNA is held: 42 bases, read in frame from base 1. The V end loses 3 bases and the J end loses 4 bases, and a stretch of 11 bases separates them. CDR1 and CDR2, looked up from the germline V gene, are MRHNA and SNTAGT. The V and J segments used are TRBV6-4 and TRBJ2-3, with no confident D gene call. Sequencing was done on a sample of peripheral blood. This clonotype was obtained from a woman aged 45-60 years with COVID-19, enrolled during active disease. The CDR3 protein is CASSEEYSPDTQYF. The base sequence is TGTGCCAGCAGTGAAGAGTATAGCCCAGATACGCAGTATTTT.